The present T cell receptor beta chain was sequenced within a study of blood T cell repertoires in COVID-19. Study-level background: Researchers got acute and convalescent COVID-19 samples from the United States, Italy and Spain.

In Seattle, patients joined the study during active infection and were tracked longitudinally. V shed 0 bases and J 0 bases; nucleotides not matched to a gene: 2. This CDR3 is built from 15 residues. Germline loops: CDR1 GTSNPN, CDR2 SVGIG (reference sequence). Original processing notes: Estimates of nucleated cell counts were drawn from the amplification of reference gene primers. Libraries were prepared by immunoSEQ multiplex PCR; TCRdb keeps only in-frame clonotypes and omits some of them. V and J calls and clone size are copied from that table; D and trimming were computed from the DNA. The table records roughly 350,000 clones, roughly 86% of them present only once.

Sequenced sample: peripheral blood. The sequence derives from an older woman with COVID-19, enrolled during active disease. The chain recombines TRBV30 with TRBJ1-5; TRBD1 matches 7 bases. Here the CDR3 reads CAWSVGTVSNQPQHF. CDR3 bases: TGTGCCTGGAGTGTAGGGACAGTTAGCAATCAGCCCCAGCATTTT.